This T cell receptor (beta chain) appears in the sequencing data of a study of blood T cell repertoires in COVID-19. Across the whole study: Sources were T cells, B-cell-depleted T cells, or PBMCs; the material itself was cDNA or gDNA.

Generated by immunoSEQ multiplex PCR, the TCRdb table keeps only in-frame clones and is missing some. Among about 190,000 clones listed, approximately 86% were seen once. Trimming took off 0 bases at V and 7 bases at J, with 11 bases between the two ends. The V gene's germline CDR1 is SGHNT and CDR2 YYREEE (reference sequence). This CDR3 region has 14 residues. Sequenced sample: peripheral blood. This chain links TRBV5-4 with TRBJ1-5; no reliable D call. The TCR comes from a woman of 80 years or more with active or convalescent COVID-19. The DNA of the CDR3 is TGTGCCAGCAGCTTGGGGGGAGGAGAACAGCCCCAGCATTTT. Protein: CASSLGGGEQPQHF.